This is a list of T cell receptor beta chains from one sample in a study of CD8 T cells in ankylosing spondylitis. TCRdb reprocessed the 5' RACE reads via MiXCR and lists one record per CDR3 protein. In the table there are about 100,000 distinct CDR3 sequences, under 30% of which are singletons. The sample taken for sequencing was synovial fluid, either unsorted or a sorted T cell fraction (not recorded which). These receptors came from a male donor with ankylosing spondylitis. CDR3s include the opening cysteine and the closing phenylalanine or tryptophan. A D gene is named only where the DNA matches it firmly.

TRBJ2-7 | 16 | TRBD1 | TRBV7-2 | CASSLMSGQFDYEQYF
TRBJ1-1 | 12 | TRBD1 | TRBV24-1 | CATSEQGTEAFF
TRBJ2-3 | 15 | . | TRBV20-1 | CSAPRTAKDTDTQYF
TRBJ1-1 | 12 | . | TRBV4-2 | CASSQRGTEAFF
TRBJ2-3 | 15 | . | TRBV9 | CASSVGALGTDTQYF
TRBJ1-6 | 18 | TRBD1 | TRBV4-2 | CASSQVGDRGPYNSPLHF
TRBJ2-3 | 14 | TRBD2 | TRBV24-1 | CATGEGRAVDTQYF
TRBJ1-1 | 14 | . | TRBV28 | CASSLTRGDTEAFF
TRBJ2-5 | 16 | TRBD2 | TRBV3-1 | CASSPSLGEGEETQYF
TRBJ1-2 | 13 | . | TRBV12-3/TRBV12-4 | CASSLYRSYGYTF
TRBJ2-5 | 16 | TRBD1 | TRBV6-4 | CASSDPTGQVQETQYF
TRBJ2-1 | 16 | TRBD2 | TRBV24-1 | CATSDLVREVVNEQFF
TRBJ2-4 | 16 | . | TRBV29-1 | CSVEVQGLWAKNIQYF
TRBJ1-1 | 13 | . | TRBV6-1 | CASSAEGNTEAFF
TRBJ1-1 | 13 | . | TRBV5-1 | CASRSIIGVEAFF
TRBJ1-1 | 13 | . | TRBV7-6 | CASSLGTNTEAFF
TRBJ2-5 | 14 | . | TRBV7-8 | CASSPSHPQETQYF
TRBJ2-3 | 15 | TRBD2 | TRBV12-3/TRBV12-4 | CASSPLAGGGDTQYF
TRBJ2-1 | 17 | TRBD1 | TRBV5-1 | CASSLGQGDGSYNEQFF
TRBJ2-6 | 12 | . | TRBV20-1 | CSAPDRANVLTF
TRBJ2-5 | 14 | . | TRBV20-1 | CSARDTQTQETQYF
TRBJ2-3 | 17 | TRBD2 | TRBV24-1 | CATSDSGTSVYTDTQYF
TRBJ2-5 | 13 | . | TRBV11-2 | CASSFTYQETQYF
TRBJ1-5 | 16 | TRBD1 | TRBV7-8 | CASSRSSGGLDQPQHF
TRBJ2-1 | 16 | TRBD2 | TRBV12-3/TRBV12-4 | CASSLSGRASANEQFF
TRBJ2-5 | 17 | TRBD2 | TRBV20-1 | CSARDPLSGRAGETQYF
TRBJ1-2 | 14 | TRBD1 | TRBV2 | CASTATEGARGYTF
TRBJ2-1 | 12 | . | TRBV6-4 | CASSDSENEQFF
TRBJ2-1 | 15 | . | TRBV11-3 | CASSRGAQRGGEQFF
TRBJ2-2 | 16 | TRBD1 | TRBV28 | CASILGQAIFTGELFF
TRBJ2-7 | 16 | . | TRBV20-1 | CSARDSPGVGPDEQYF
TRBJ2-2 | 16 | TRBD2 | TRBV5-1 | CATTRAGTIGTGELFF
TRBJ2-2 | 18 | . | TRBV15 | CATSRDRGRLKETGELFF
TRBJ2-1 | 12 | . | TRBV2 | CASSEGDNEQFF
TRBJ2-5 | 14 | TRBD1 | TRBV29-1 | CSVGPGQGGETQYF
TRBJ2-2 | 18 | TRBD2 | TRBV5-1 | CASSLEASGRALTGELFF
TRBJ1-5 | 14 | . | TRBV4-1 | CASSERTVNQPQHF
TRBJ2-5 | 12 | . | TRBV4-1 | CASSQPMETQYF
TRBJ2-5 | 16 | TRBD2 | TRBV6-1 | CASSEWEGLSGETQYF
TRBJ2-1 | 12 | TRBD1 | TRBV29-1 | CSVSTGDDEQFF
TRBJ2-1 | 15 | TRBD2 | TRBV20-1 | CSARPLAGGINEQFF
TRBJ2-5 | 15 | . | TRBV20-1 | CSARDLGKVGETQYF
TRBJ1-1 | 15 | . | TRBV29-1 | CSVAGTALSNTEAFF
TRBJ2-1 | 16 | TRBD2 | TRBV11-2 | CASSLGTSGNYNEQFF
TRBJ2-5 | 14 | TRBD1 | TRBV5-5 | CASSPTGYQETQYF
TRBJ2-1 | 16 | TRBD1 | TRBV10-3 | CAIKEGDRGLDNEQFF
TRBJ1-2 | 11 | . | TRBV6-1 | CASTFRYGYTF
TRBJ2-3 | 14 | . | TRBV7-9 | CASSDTQGFATQYF
TRBJ2-7 | 12 | . | TRBV24-1 | CATSDQTYEQYF
TRBJ1-5 | 13 | . | TRBV3-1 | CASSQGSRQPQHF
TRBJ2-3 | 17 | TRBD2 | TRBV7-8 | CASSLGGWGGSTDTQYF
TRBJ2-7 | 12 | . | TRBV20-1 | CSAPGGRSEQYF
TRBJ2-1 | 18 | TRBD1 | TRBV3-1 | CTICLGTGTFGAGNEQFF